What follows describes a single T cell receptor (beta chain). Its specificity is not known. The record originates from a study of T cells after posttransplantation cyclophosphamide. Study conclusions and caveats: Later blood repertoires were often dominated by clones from the donor CD8+ memory compartment. Recipient CMV seropositivity and CMV reactivation strongly tracked TRB clonality. Tissue-infiltrating T cells from skin or gut overlapped little with blood T cells.

The related graft donor's blood sample was taken on the day of bone marrow donation. Some clones are missing from TCRdb's copy, which holds only in-frame ones; the method was immunoSEQ multiplex PCR. The data show just over 65,000 clones, with roughly 95% seen just once and 2.5% to 3% held by the top ten. This CDR3 has 15 amino acids. CDR1 SGHAT and CDR2 FQNNGV come from the germline V gene. Trimming cost V 3 bases and J 4 bases; bases outside gene matches: 3. Source material: PBMCs. This chain connects TRBV11-2 to TRBJ2-7; 13 positions agree with TRBD2. The receptor's source is a woman in her 30s in good health and a related stem cell transplant donor. The CDR3 reads CASSLGLAGPYEQYF. CDR3 DNA sequence: TGTGCCAGCAGCTTGGGACTAGCGGGGCCGTACGAGCAGTACTTC. The full variable domain, rest sourced from reference TRBV11-2 and TRBJ2-7, is EAGVAQSPRYKIIEKRQSVAFWCNPISGHATLYWYQQILGQGPKLLIQFQNNGVVDDSQLPKDRFSAERLKGVDSTLKIQPAKLEDSAVYLCASSLGLAGPYEQYFGPGTRLTVT.